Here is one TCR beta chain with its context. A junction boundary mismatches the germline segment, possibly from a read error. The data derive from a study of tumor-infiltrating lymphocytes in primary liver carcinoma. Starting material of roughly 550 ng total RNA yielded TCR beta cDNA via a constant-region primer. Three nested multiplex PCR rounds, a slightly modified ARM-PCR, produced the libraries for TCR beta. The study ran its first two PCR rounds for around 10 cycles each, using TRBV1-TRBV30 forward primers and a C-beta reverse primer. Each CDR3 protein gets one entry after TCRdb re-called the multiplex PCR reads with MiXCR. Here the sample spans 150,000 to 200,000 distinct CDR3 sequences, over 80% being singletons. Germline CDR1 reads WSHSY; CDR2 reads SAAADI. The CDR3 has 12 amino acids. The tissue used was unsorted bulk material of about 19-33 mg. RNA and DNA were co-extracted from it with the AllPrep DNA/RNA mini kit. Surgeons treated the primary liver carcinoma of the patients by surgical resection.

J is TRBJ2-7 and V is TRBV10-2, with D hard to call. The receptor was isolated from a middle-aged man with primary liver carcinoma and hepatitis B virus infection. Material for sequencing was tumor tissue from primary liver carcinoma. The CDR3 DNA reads TGCGCCAACAGTGTCGCGGTGGGTGATCAGTACTTC. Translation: CANSVAVGDQYF.